A selection of T cell receptor beta chains follows, all from one sample in a study of blood T cells in healthy people across ages. TCRdb called the 5' RACE reads again in MiXCR, with one record for every CDR3 protein. Among approximately 780,000 distinct CDR3 sequences listed, about a quarter were seen once. This same sample was also taken into another study, of T cells of mothers and their children.

The source material was blood. Source of these receptors: a boy aged 5-17 years in good health. Both conserved end residues are part of each CDR3.

J | V | CDR3
TRBJ1-2 | TRBV9 | CASTRWETGTTGNYGYTF
TRBJ2-2 | TRBV5-1 | CASSPPTSPNTGELFF
TRBJ1-2 | TRBV20-1 | CSALSVYGYTF
TRBJ2-4 | TRBV25-1 | CASSYPGAKNIQYF
TRBJ2-3 | TRBV6-1 | CASSEIFSSTDTQYF
TRBJ2-1 | TRBV5-1 | CASSTDRSSYNEQFF
TRBJ1-1 | TRBV7-2 | CASPDRVYTEAFF
TRBJ2-3 | TRBV11-2 | CASSLHNTDTQYF
TRBJ1-2 | TRBV9 | CASSGEGYGYTF
TRBJ1-4 | TRBV2 | CASIWRGASEKLFF
TRBJ2-5 | TRBV7-9 | CASSPKATSEETQYF
TRBJ1-2 | TRBV2 | CASSDLGRNYGYTF
TRBJ2-1 | TRBV4-1 | CASSQGSHQFF
TRBJ2-5 | TRBV5-1 | CASSSRGPGTQYF
TRBJ1-3 | TRBV12-3/TRBV12-4 | CASSFYPPDRRSGNTIYF
TRBJ1-3 | TRBV6-5 | CASSSLGGSLNTIYF
TRBJ2-5 | TRBV7-9 | CASSLGGGPSKETQYF
. | TRBV12-3/TRBV12-4 | CASSKEREQYF
TRBJ2-1 | TRBV6-5 | CASSYPGLLNEQFF
. | TRBV12-3/TRBV12-4 | CASRGLAGGTGYEQYF
TRBJ1-5 | TRBV24-1 | CATSDFKGRGHRQPQHF
TRBJ2-3 | TRBV6-5 | CASSYRQTSGGTDTQYF
TRBJ2-5 | TRBV4-1 | CASSHLFRAETQYF
TRBJ2-7 | TRBV30 | CAWRDRSHEQYF
TRBJ1-5 | TRBV12-3/TRBV12-4 | CASSDPGGQLDQPQHF
TRBJ2-7 | TRBV20-1 | CSARPGGPSYEQYF
TRBJ2-1 | TRBV7-9 | CASSSGYYNEQFF
. | TRBV10-3 | CAISPTSSYEQYF
TRBJ1-5 | TRBV7-9 | CASSIRGSGFDQPQHF
TRBJ2-5 | TRBV12-3/TRBV12-4 | CASRRARGGFQETQYF
TRBJ2-1 | TRBV20-1 | CSAPPGLRNEQFF
TRBJ2-7 | TRBV3-1 | CASSDRDGNNEQYF
TRBJ1-2 | TRBV28 | CASSSQQGTYGYTF
TRBJ1-2 | TRBV20-1 | CSAAAPGRSNYGYTF
TRBJ1-1 | TRBV3-1 | CASSQEFSRKAFF
TRBJ2-5 | TRBV7-6 | CASSLRTGANQETQYF
TRBJ1-6 | TRBV5-1 | CASKRDNSPLHF
TRBJ2-2 | TRBV20-1 | CSASLITGELFF
TRBJ2-4 | TRBV27 | CASSPESRWGDNIQYF
TRBJ2-1 | TRBV24-1 | CATSGGVPPYNEQFF
TRBJ1-1 | TRBV5-1 | CASRGIGQRNTEAFF
TRBJ2-3 | TRBV2 | CASSSDSYTDTQYF
TRBJ2-5 | TRBV5-1 | CASSGGRDRGSETQYF
TRBJ2-5 | TRBV29-1 | CSVVGNSEETQYF
TRBJ2-7 | TRBV27 | CASRVEGDSYEQYF
. | TRBV15 | CATSPGTGVYEQYF
TRBJ1-4 | TRBV3-1 | CASTLGARGNEKLFF
TRBJ2-2 | TRBV7-6 | CASSPSGTGYTGELFF
TRBJ2-1 | TRBV4-1 | CASSPGTNYNEQFF
. | TRBV9 | CASSVGPNNEQFF
TRBJ1-1 | TRBV12-3/TRBV12-4 | CASSQGVDTEAFF
TRBJ2-7 | TRBV24-1 | CATSDGGAAEQYF
TRBJ1-4 | TRBV7-9 | CASSFPGTGGTEKLFF
TRBJ2-1 | TRBV6-5 | CASAAGYERYF